This entry lists 31 T cell receptor beta chains sequenced from one sample in a study of T cell repertoires in cytomegalovirus infection. Each CDR3 protein is one row after TCRdb ran MiXCR on the reads. The sample holds about 240,000 distinct CDR3 sequences, about 5.9% seen once. The material sequenced was PBMCs. Every receptor here comes from a human donor in good health (CMV status not recorded). Some clones in this sample may be carry-over from other donors' samples.

This clonotype has only a few counts. This sequence joins TRBV20-1 and TRBJ1-5; no clear D. The germline gives CDR1 DFQATT, CDR2 SNEGSKA (reference sequence). The CDR3 runs to 13 residues. V was cut by 4 bases and J by 1 base, with 8 bases left in between. The CDR3 nucleotides read TGCAGTGCTACCCCTGGGAGCAATCAGCCCCAGCATTTT. Encoded protein: CSATPGSNQPQHF.

Ten or more counts support this clonotype. V gene TRBV2 combines with J gene TRBJ1-1; 11 bases match TRBD1. Unmatched junction bases numbered 6, after V lost 6 bases and J lost 6 bases. Germline V gene lookup returns CDR1 SNHLY and CDR2 FYNNEI. This CDR3 contains 14 residues. CDR3 bases: TGTGCCAGCAGCGGACAGGGGGCGGTCCCTGAAGCTTTCTTT. It is translated as CASSGQGAVPEAFF.

The chain combines TRBV6-4 with TRBJ2-2; D possibly uses TRBD1 or TRBD2 (5 bases each). This CDR3 is built from 17 residues. Germline loops: CDR1 MRHNA, CDR2 SNTAGT. V shed 0 bases and J shed 5 bases, with 16 bases lying between them. The CDR3 sequence is CASSDSISGRGTGELFF. The CDR3 DNA follows: TGTGCCAGCAGTGACTCGATAAGCGGTAGGGGTACCGGGGAGCTGTTTTTT.

This clonotype appeared many times. The genes are TRBV6-1 and TRBJ2-1; either TRBD1 or TRBD2 may fit D (5 bases each). There are 16 residues in the CDR3. CDR1 MNHNS and CDR2 SASEGT come from the germline V gene. V was pared by 1 base and J by 6 bases, with 16 bases between. In DNA, the CDR3 is TGTGCCAGCAGTGAAGGAAGCTTGCTGAGGGGCAATGAGCAGTTCTTC. Amino acids: CASSEGSLLRGNEQFF.

This clonotype has a count of ten or more. The chain couples TRBV6-5 to TRBJ1-1, with 8 bases aligning to TRBD1. The CDR3 spans 13 residues. The ends lost 2 bases at V and 12 bases at J; junction bases unmatched: 8. Germline lookup yields CDR1 MNHEY and CDR2 SVGAGI. The DNA of the CDR3 is TGTGCCAGCAGTTACGATGCGGACAGGGAGTCTTTCTTT. This gives the protein CASSYDADRESFF.

This clonotype was counted at least ten times. The chain's CDR3 is CSAKPLAEQETQYF. DNA of the CDR3: TGCAGTGCCAAACCTTTAGCGGAGCAAGAGACCCAGTACTTC. This chain links TRBV20-1 with TRBJ2-5; D perhaps matches TRBD2 (6 bases). Germline V CDR1 and CDR2: DFQATT, SNEGSKA (reference sequence). The CDR3 length is 14 residues. V was clipped by 6 bases and J by 2 bases, with 16 bases between them.

This clonotype was counted many times. The chain couples TRBV19 to TRBJ2-5; D not certain. CDR1 is LNHDA, CDR2 SQIVND, per germline (reference sequence). This CDR3 region has 12 residues. V was clipped by 9 bases and J by 4 bases, with 12 bases between them. The CDR3 sequence: CASGVLGETQYF. The CDR3 DNA reads TGTGCCAGCGGAGTTTTGGGAGAGACCCAGTACTTC.

The rearrangement links TRBV3-1 to TRBJ2-2; 7 positions match TRBD2. The CDR3 has 15 residues. Germline V gives CDR1 LGHDT, CDR2 YNNKEL (reference sequence). Trimming took 0 bases from V and 7 from J; bases not matched to a gene: 5. The CDR3 DNA follows: TGTGCCAGCAGCCAAGAAACGGGGGAGGGCGGGGAGCTGTTTTTT. As protein: CASSQETGEGGELFF.

Ten or more counts support this clonotype. V usage is TRBV5-4 and J usage is TRBJ2-4; D is possibly TRBD1 (5 bases). The CDR3 spans 13 residues. CDR1 SGHNT and CDR2 YYREEE come from the germline V gene (reference sequence). V dropped 6 bases and J dropped 8 bases, with 15 bases sitting between them. The CDR3 loop reads CASTERGTDIQYF. DNA of the CDR3: TGTGCCAGCACCGAAAGGGGTACGGACATTCAGTACTTC.

Many counts were recorded for this clonotype. The CDR3 DNA follows: TGCAGCGTAGTCCGTGGGGTTTACGAGCAGTACTTC. It yields the protein CSVVRGVYEQYF. The chain uses TRBV29-1 and TRBJ2-7; D is unresolved. V was trimmed by 6 bases and J by 4 bases, leaving 13 bases between them. There are 12 residues in the CDR3. Germline V gene data show CDR1 as SQVTM and CDR2 as ANQGSEA.

This clonotype was observed at least ten times. V usage is TRBV12-3 or TRBV12-4 and J usage is TRBJ2-7; TRBD1 agrees at 9 bases. The ends lost 4 bases at V and 3 bases at J; junction bases unmatched: 10. This CDR3 spans 16 amino acids. Here the CDR3 DNA reads TGTGCCAGCAGTTCGAAAAGTGGGACAGGGCTCTACGAGCAGTACTTC. Amino acid sequence: CASSSKSGTGLYEQYF.

This clonotype occurred many times. The chain joins TRBV7-3 to TRBJ2-5; possible D gene TRBD1, 6 bases. The CDR3 has 15 residues. The V and J ends lost 6 bases and 5 bases respectively, with 19 bases between them. Germline lookup yields CDR1 SGHTA and CDR2 FQGTGA. As DNA, the CDR3 is TGTGCCAGCAGTTTACAGGGATCCTCTTTTGAGACCCAGTACTTC. Its translation: CASSLQGSSFETQYF.

This clonotype was seen repeatedly, ten times or more. V gene TRBV2 combines with J gene TRBJ2-6; D is unresolved. The CDR3 consists of 12 residues. CDR1 SNHLY and CDR2 FYNNEI come from the germline V gene. The germline V and J ends were trimmed by 5 bases and 7 bases, with 6 bases remaining between them. The CDR3 reads CASSPSANVLTF. The CDR3 DNA follows: TGTGCCAGCAGTCCAAGCGCCAACGTCCTGACTTTC.

Many counts were recorded for this clonotype. The rearrangement links TRBV19 to TRBJ2-7, with D uncertain. This CDR3 has 16 residues. Trimming removed 0 bases at V and 2 bases at J, with 14 bases between. Germline V gives CDR1 LNHDA, CDR2 SQIVND (reference sequence). The CDR3 nucleotides are TGTGCCAGTAGTATAGACGGTTTGGTCAGACCCTACGAGCAGTACTTC. Protein sequence: CASSIDGLVRPYEQYF.

This clonotype was seen ten or more times. The V and J genes are TRBV18 and TRBJ1-6; D perhaps matches TRBD1 (6 bases). Per germline, CDR1 KGHSH and CDR2 LQKENI. The germline V and J ends were trimmed by 10 bases and 7 bases, with 17 bases remaining between them. This CDR3 is 14 amino acids long. The DNA for the CDR3 is TGTGCCACCAAAGACCAGGGGATCAATTCACCCCTCCACTTT. This gives the protein CATKDQGINSPLHF.

This clonotype was detected a few times. The chain couples TRBV5-6 to TRBJ2-7, with D uncertain. In germline, CDR1 is SGHDT, CDR2 YYEEEE. The CDR3 extends over 14 amino acids. V gave up 4 bases and J gave up 2 bases, with 13 bases separating them. CDR3 loop: CASSATRKAYEQYF. The CDR3 nucleotides read TGTGCCAGCAGCGCCACCCGGAAGGCCTACGAGCAGTACTTC.

Ten or more counts support this clonotype. This rearrangement joins TRBV20-1 to TRBJ2-6; D is unresolved. From germline, CDR1 is DFQATT and CDR2 SNEGSKA (reference sequence). The CDR3 sequence is 12 residues long. Between the trimmed V and J ends, which lost 3 bases and 4 bases, there was a span of 4 bases. DNA for the CDR3: TGCAGTGCTAGTTCCGGGGCCAACGTCCTGACTTTC. As protein: CSASSGANVLTF.

This clonotype appeared a few times. This chain joins TRBV6-6 and TRBJ1-4; D is undetermined. The length of the CDR3 is 15 residues. The V end lost 5 bases, the J end lost 0 bases, and 10 bases lay between the germline ends. Germline V CDR1 and CDR2: MNHNY, SVGAGI (reference sequence). The CDR3 region has the DNA TGTGCCAGCAGTCCCCTAAAGCCAACTAATGAAAAACTGTTTTTT. This gives the protein CASSPLKPTNEKLFF.

This clonotype was detected ten times or more. The rearrangement joins TRBV29-1 to TRBJ1-1; tentatively, D is TRBD1 (6 bases). CDR3 length: 12 residues. The germline V and J ends were trimmed by 3 bases and 7 bases, with 12 bases remaining between them. Germline V gene lookup returns CDR1 SQVTM and CDR2 ANQGSEA. CDR3 sequence (DNA): TGCAGCGTTGATCACAGGGTGAATGAAGCTTTCTTT. Amino acids: CSVDHRVNEAFF.

This clonotype was observed many times. V is TRBV28 and J is TRBJ1-2; D is perhaps TRBD1 (5 bases). Germline CDR1 MDHEN, CDR2 SYDVKM. The CDR3 is made up of 14 amino acids. V lost 6 bases and J 2 bases, leaving 13 bases between the germline ends. The CDR3 region has the DNA TGTGCCAGCAGGCATGACAGTTTAAACTATGGCTACACCTTC. It translates to CASRHDSLNYGYTF.

At least ten counts were recorded for this clonotype. The rearrangement uses TRBV6-1 and TRBJ1-1, with D perhaps matching TRBD1 (5 bases). V shed 2 bases and J shed 7 bases, with 8 bases lying between them. This CDR3 is 12 amino acids long. Germline lookup yields CDR1 MNHNS and CDR2 SASEGT. CDR3 amino acids: CASSERQGEAFF. The CDR3 nucleotides read TGTGCCAGCAGTGAAAGGCAGGGTGAAGCTTTCTTT.

As concerns this clonotype: This may come from a read error, since a much larger clone is one base off. The DNA for the CDR3 is TGCAGTGCTAGAGATATGGTCTGGGGGCGTTCCTATGGCTACACCTTC. Its protein product is CSARDMVWGRSYGYTF. The chain has TRBV20-1 and TRBJ1-2; D is possibly TRBD1 (6 bases). Germline V gene sequence: CDR1 DFQATT, CDR2 SNEGSKA (reference sequence). The CDR3 runs 16 residues. V shed 0 bases and J shed 4 bases, with 18 bases lying between them.

The sample holds many counts of this clonotype. This chain uses TRBV25-1 with TRBJ1-6; D remains ambiguous. Per the germline V gene, CDR1 is MGHDK and CDR2 is SYGVNS. CDR3 length equals 12 residues. Trimming removed 3 bases from V and 7 bases from J, with 4 bases in between. Here the CDR3 reads CASSESNSPLHF. Here the CDR3 DNA reads TGTGCCAGCAGTGAGTCAAATTCACCCCTCCACTTT.

There are many counts of this clonotype. The gene calls are TRBV4-3 and TRBJ1-2; D is undetermined. The CDR3 spans 15 residues. Trimming removed 0 bases from V and 3 bases from J, with 11 bases in between. Germline CDR1 and CDR2: LGHNA and YSLEER. The CDR3 nucleotides read TGCGCCAGCAGCCAAGAGGCCCATCGCGACTATGGCTACACCTTC. Its protein is CASSQEAHRDYGYTF.

This clonotype has a count of ten or more. V is TRBV28 and J is TRBJ2-7, with D unresolved. CDR1 MDHEN and CDR2 SYDVKM come from the germline V gene. V lost 6 bases, J lost 6 bases, and 12 bases lay in between. The CDR3 is 12 residues long. Here the CDR3 DNA reads TGTGCCAGCAGCACCCCCTTAAGCGAGCAGTACTTC. This translates into CASSTPLSEQYF.

This clonotype was seen repeatedly, ten times or more. The rearrangement links TRBV7-9 to TRBJ2-1; the match to TRBD2 covers 13 bases. CDR1 is SEHNR, CDR2 FQNEAQ, per germline (reference sequence). The length of the CDR3 is 16 residues. V lost 4 bases and J lost 7; bases outside the gene matches: 7. The CDR3 region is CASSSPGLAGLNEQFF. For the CDR3, the DNA is TGTGCCAGCAGCTCTCCGGGACTAGCGGGGTTAAATGAGCAGTTCTTC.

This clonotype was observed at least ten times. The V and J genes are TRBV10-3 and TRBJ1-2; D call uncertain. Germline CDR1 is ENHRY and CDR2 is SYGVKD. Trimming cost V 0 bases and J 13 bases, with 12 bases left between them. The CDR3 runs 12 residues. CDR3: CAISESLTPSTF. CDR3 DNA: TGTGCCATCAGTGAGTCGTTAACTCCTTCCACCTTC.

In its sample, this clonotype was seen many times. The J gene is TRBJ2-5, the V gene TRBV7-8, with TRBD2 matching 16 bases. This CDR3 is built from 17 residues. Germline CDR1 and CDR2: SGHVS and FQNEAQ. With V trimmed by 1 base and J by 4 bases, 3 bases remained unmatched. Written as DNA, the CDR3 is TGTGCCAGCAGCTTAGTTGGGACTAGCGGGGGGGGAGAGACCCAGTACTTC. This encodes CASSLVGTSGGGETQYF.

As regards this clonotype: A much larger clone lies one base from this, so it may be a read error. The conserved phenylalanine or tryptophan normally closing the CDR3 is absent here, so this likely arose from a read error. The V gene is TRBV5-5, the J gene TRBJ2-2; no clear D gene. This CDR3 contains 15 residues. Trimming removed 0 bases at V and 5 bases at J, with 11 bases between. CDR1 SGHKS and CDR2 YYEKEE come from the germline V gene (reference sequence). Here the CDR3 reads CASSLGLARTGELFL. In DNA, the CDR3 is TGTGCCAGCAGCTTGGGACTCGCGAGGACCGGGGAGCTGTTTCTT.

This clonotype was detected many times. The V gene is TRBV3-1, the J gene TRBJ2-7, with 7 bases that match TRBD2. After removal of 1 base from V and 2 bases from J, the junction contained 5 bases not matched to a gene. Germline loops: CDR1 LGHDT, CDR2 YNNKEL (reference sequence). The CDR3 has 15 residues. CDR3 sequence (DNA): TGTGCCAGCAGCCAAGGGGCTAGCGGAGCCTACGAGCAGTACTTC. It yields the protein CASSQGASGAYEQYF.

This clonotype was detected many times. The chain carries TRBV7-8 and TRBJ2-1; possibly TRBD1 or TRBD2 for D (6 bases each). V lost 5 bases and J 6 bases, leaving 17 bases between the germline ends. This CDR3 is built from 15 residues. Looked up from germline, CDR1 is SGHVS and CDR2 is FQNEAQ. CDR3 protein: CASSPSAGGRNEQFF. CDR3 bases: TGTGCCAGCAGCCCCTCTGCTGGGGGGCGCAATGAGCAGTTCTTC.